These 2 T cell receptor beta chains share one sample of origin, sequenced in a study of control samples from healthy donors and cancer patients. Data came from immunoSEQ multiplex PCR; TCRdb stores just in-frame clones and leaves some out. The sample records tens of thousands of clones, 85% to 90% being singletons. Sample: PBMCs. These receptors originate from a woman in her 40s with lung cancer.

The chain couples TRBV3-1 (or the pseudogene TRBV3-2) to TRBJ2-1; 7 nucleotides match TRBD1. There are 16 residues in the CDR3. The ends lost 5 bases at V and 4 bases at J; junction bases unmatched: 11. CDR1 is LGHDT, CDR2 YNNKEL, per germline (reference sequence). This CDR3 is CASSSGRGRRYNEQFF. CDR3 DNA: TGTGCCAGCAGCTCAGGAAGGGGGCGAAGATACAATGAGCAGTTCTTC.

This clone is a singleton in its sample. Here the CDR3 DNA reads TGTGCCAGCAGAAGGGGCCCCTACGAGCAGTACTTC. Translated, it gives CASRRGPYEQYF. The genes are TRBV5-6 and TRBJ2-7, with D perhaps matching TRBD1 (5 bases). Trimming stripped 5 bases from V and 2 bases from J, with 8 bases between. This CDR3 is 12 amino acids long. From germline, CDR1 is SGHDT and CDR2 YYEEEE.